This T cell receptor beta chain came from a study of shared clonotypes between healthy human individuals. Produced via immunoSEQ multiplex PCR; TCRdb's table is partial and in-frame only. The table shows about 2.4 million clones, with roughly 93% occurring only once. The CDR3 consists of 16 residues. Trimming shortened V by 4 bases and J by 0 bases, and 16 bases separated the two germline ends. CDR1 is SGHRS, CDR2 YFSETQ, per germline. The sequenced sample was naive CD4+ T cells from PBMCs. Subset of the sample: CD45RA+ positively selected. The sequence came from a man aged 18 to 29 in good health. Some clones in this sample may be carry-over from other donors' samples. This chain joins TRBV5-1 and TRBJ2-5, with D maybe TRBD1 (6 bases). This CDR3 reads CASSTGTPTYQETQYF. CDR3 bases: TGCGCCAGCAGCACAGGGACACCGACGTACCAAGAGACCCAGTACTTC.